Following are 29 T cell receptor beta chains from one sample sequenced in a study of response to subunit inactivated influenza vaccine. Each CDR3 protein is one row after TCRdb ran MiXCR on the RT-PCR reads. Found here are fewer than 400,000 distinct CDR3 sequences, around a fifth of them singletons; the top ten hold roughly a tenth. This specimen consisted of PBMCs from blood, obtained about 20 months after vaccination. The receptors originated from a man between 45 and 75 years old who received an inactivated influenza vaccine.

This clonotype has more than one count but fewer than ten. The chain carries TRBV5-1 and TRBJ2-1; 11 bases match TRBD2. Germline CDR1 is SGHRS and CDR2 is YFSETQ. This CDR3 is built from 15 residues. Germline trimming cut 4 bases from V and 3 bases from J; bases unmatched to any gene: 3. Here the CDR3 DNA reads TGCGCCAGCAGCAGTACTAGCGGGGGCTACAATGAGCAGTTCTTC. Residues: CASSSTSGGYNEQFF.

This clonotype came up a few times. V gene TRBV9 combines with J gene TRBJ2-7; 9 bases match TRBD1. Germline CDR1 is SGDLS and CDR2 is YYNGEE. CDR3 size: 14 residues. J was trimmed by 1 base and V by 3 bases; bases with no gene match: 2. The CDR3 loop is CASSADRGSYEQYF. CDR3 in DNA: TGTGCCAGCAGCGCGGACAGGGGATCCTACGAGCAGTACTTC.

The genes are TRBV29-1 and TRBJ2-7; D is tentatively TRBD1 or TRBD2 (5 bases each). Germline V gene sequence: CDR1 SQVTM, CDR2 ANQGSEA. The CDR3 sequence is 13 residues long. V lost 5 bases, J lost 2 bases, and 13 bases lay in between. The CDR3 here is CSVPGTGAYEQYF. The CDR3 nucleotides are TGCAGCGTTCCCGGGACCGGAGCCTACGAGCAGTACTTC.

This clonotype was recorded a few times. The CDR3 DNA follows: TGTGCCAGCAGGCCCACTGGGAGGTCAGGAAACACCATATATTTT. Translating gives CASRPTGRSGNTIYF. The chain employs TRBV6-1 and TRBJ1-3; D gene ambiguous. V gave up 6 bases and J gave up 4 bases, with 16 bases separating them. The CDR3 is made up of 15 amino acids. From germline, CDR1 is MNHNS and CDR2 SASEGT.

This clonotype was observed a handful of times. The V gene is TRBV7-9, the J gene TRBJ1-6; D unresolved. V was cut by 3 bases and J by 6 bases, with 9 bases left in between. Germline lookup yields CDR1 SEHNR and CDR2 FQNEAQ (reference sequence). The CDR3 is made up of 14 amino acids. In DNA, the CDR3 is TGTGCCAGCAGCTTCGACGGGGTTAATTCACCCCTCCACTTT. This encodes CASSFDGVNSPLHF.

The rearrangement uses TRBV7-8 and TRBJ2-5; D might be TRBD1 (6 bases). The V and J ends lost 5 bases and 2 bases respectively, with 18 bases between them. CDR1 and CDR2 (germline): SGHVS, FQNEAQ. The CDR3 is 16 amino acids. The CDR3 bases are TGTGCCAGCAGCCAATACCGGGACACGACACAAGAGACCCAGTACTTC. Its protein product is CASSQYRDTTQETQYF.

CDR3 bases: TGTGCCATCAGTGAGTCTGCGGGATTCGAGACCCAGTACTTC. Protein: CAISESAGFETQYF. This rearrangement joins TRBV10-3 to TRBJ2-5, with D perhaps matching TRBD2 (6 bases). Trimming removed 0 bases at V and 5 bases at J, with 10 bases between. Germline V lookup: CDR1 ENHRY, CDR2 SYGVKD. This CDR3 comprises 14 residues.

As for this clonotype: This may come from a read error, since a much larger clone is one base off. The V and J genes are TRBV2 and TRBJ2-7, with D tentatively TRBD1 (6 bases). The CDR3 extends over 12 amino acids. Germline loops: CDR1 SNHLY, CDR2 FYNNEI. The ends were cut back, 4 bases at V and 2 bases at J, with 6 bases in the middle. The CDR3 here is CASSGDTYEQYF. DNA for the CDR3: TGTGCCAGCAGTGGGGACACCTACGAGCAGTACTTC.

V is TRBV9 and J is TRBJ1-5, with D perhaps TRBD1 (6 bases). Between the trimmed V and J ends, which lost 7 bases and 2 bases, there was a span of 13 bases. This CDR3 spans 14 amino acids. The germline V gene encodes CDR1 SGDLS and CDR2 YYNGEE. The CDR3 DNA reads as TGTGCCAGCGGGGGGGCGGCGGGCAATCAGCCCCAGCATTTT. It translates to CASGGAAGNQPQHF. The whole variable domain, filled in from reference TRBV9 and TRBJ1-5, reads DSGVTQTPKHLITATGQRVTLRCSPRSGDLSVYWYQQSLDQGLQFLIQYYNGEERAKGNILERFSAQQFPDLHSELNLSSLELGDSALYFCASGGAAGNQPQHFGDGTRLSIL.

This clonotype was detected many times. V is TRBV10-2 and J is TRBJ1-1; the match to TRBD1 covers 8 bases. V lost 4 bases, J lost 5 bases, and 15 bases stayed unmatched. The germline V gene has CDR1 WSHSY and CDR2 SAAADI. The CDR3 has 17 residues. CDR3 amino acids: CASSAYPDRGLETEAFF. The CDR3 DNA is TGCGCCAGCAGTGCGTACCCTGACAGGGGCCTAGAGACTGAAGCTTTCTTT.

The chain employs TRBV18 and TRBJ2-7; TRBD1 matches 8 bases. This CDR3 spans 15 amino acids. Germline-derived CDR1 and CDR2 are KGHSH and LQKENI. The trim removed 4 bases at V and 1 base at J, leaving 6 bases unmatched. The CDR3 here is CASSQGTGQSYEQYF. The CDR3 DNA reads TGTGCCAGCTCACAGGGGACAGGACAGTCCTACGAGCAGTACTTC.

This clonotype turned up a few times. The chain couples TRBV7-9 to TRBJ1-2; maybe TRBD1 (6 bases). V lost 1 base to trimming and J lost 8 bases, with 14 bases between them. Looked up from germline, CDR1 is SEHNR and CDR2 is FQNEAQ (reference sequence). CDR3 length: 14 residues. CDR3 bases: TGTGCCAGCAGCTTAGAATCCAGGGGATACGGCTACACCTTC. It specifies CASSLESRGYGYTF. Full variable domain (outside the CDR3, taken from reference TRBV7-9 and TRBJ1-2): DTGVSQNPRHKITKRGQNVTFRCDPISEHNRLYWYRQTLGQGPEFLTYFQNEAQLEKSRLLSDRFSAERPKGSFSTLEIQRTEQGDSAMYLCASSLESRGYGYTFGSGTRLTVV.

V usage is TRBV7-2 and J usage is TRBJ2-5; the D gene is possibly TRBD1 (5 bases). The CDR3 totals 15 residues. Per the germline V gene, CDR1 is SGHTA and CDR2 is FQGNSA. The V end lost 0 bases, the J end lost 4 bases, and 12 bases lay between the germline ends. The CDR3 coding sequence is TGTGCCAGCAGCTTAGCGCCCGACAGACGAGAGACCCAGTACTTC. Encoded protein: CASSLAPDRRETQYF.

In this sample, this clonotype turned up a few times. One end of the junction varies from germline; a read error may be responsible. The gene calls are TRBV28 and TRBJ2-5, with D possibly matching TRBD2 (6 bases). Germline values: CDR1 MDHEN, CDR2 SYDVKM. The CDR3 loop spans 16 amino acids. CDR3 coding DNA: TGTGCCAGCACTTTACCCCGGGACTCCGGAATAGGGACCCAGTACTTC. Translation: CASTLPRDSGIGTQYF.

This clonotype was found many times. The rearrangement uses TRBV29-1 and TRBJ1-5; the match to TRBD1 covers 7 bases. The ends lost 4 bases at V and 2 bases at J; junction bases unmatched: 5. CDR3 length: 14 amino acids. Germline CDR1 reads SQVTM; CDR2 reads ANQGSEA. For the CDR3, the DNA is TGCAGCGTTGTCTTCGGGACAGGCAATCAGCCCCAGCATTTT. The encoded protein is CSVVFGTGNQPQHF.

This clonotype was seen a few times. This sequence joins TRBV20-1 and TRBJ2-2, with a weak D call TRBD2 (6 bases). The V gene's germline CDR1 is DFQATT and CDR2 SNEGSKA (reference sequence). Trimming shortened V by 6 bases and J by 0 bases, and 11 bases separated the two germline ends. This CDR3 comprises 14 residues. Here the CDR3 DNA reads TGCAGTGCCGGCCGGGGGACGAACACCGGGGAGCTGTTTTTT. It codes for CSAGRGTNTGELFF.

The genes are TRBV14 and TRBJ1-4, with 9 bases fitting TRBD1. This CDR3 spans 15 amino acids. After removal of 6 bases from V and 3 bases from J, the junction contained 5 bases not matched to a gene. CDR1 is SGHDN, CDR2 FVKESK, per germline. The CDR3: CASRQQGAPNEKLFF. The DNA for the CDR3 is TGTGCCAGCAGACAACAGGGGGCCCCTAATGAAAAACTGTTTTTT.

The V and J genes are TRBV27 and TRBJ2-1; D is perhaps TRBD1 (5 bases). The CDR3 contains 16 residues. CDR1 is MNHEY and CDR2 is SMNVEV in the germline V gene (reference sequence). V shed 5 bases and J shed 3 bases, with 17 bases lying between them. This chain's CDR3 is CASSNIPPGYYNEQFF. CDR3 nucleotide sequence: TGTGCCAGCAGTAATATCCCTCCAGGGTACTACAATGAGCAGTTCTTC.

The chain links TRBV20-1 to TRBJ1-1; TRBD1 agrees at 8 bases. This CDR3 is built from 13 residues. Germline V CDR1 and CDR2: DFQATT, SNEGSKA (reference sequence). J lost 4 bases, V lost 5 bases, and 6 bases had no gene match. The CDR3, as DNA: TGCAGTGCTCTCGACAGGGGCATCACTGAAGCTTTCTTT. Protein sequence: CSALDRGITEAFF.

The chain recombines TRBV7-9 with TRBJ2-5; TRBD2 agrees at 7 bases. This CDR3 has 14 residues. The V and J ends lost 4 bases and 2 bases, in that order; junction bases with no gene match: 4. Germline CDR1 is SEHNR and CDR2 is FQNEAQ (reference sequence). The CDR3 loop is CASSSLAGQETQYF. CDR3 DNA sequence: TGTGCCAGCAGCTCGTTAGCGGGTCAAGAGACCCAGTACTTC. The complete variable domain, with remaining parts taken from reference TRBV7-9 and TRBJ2-5, reads DTGVSQNPRHKITKRGQNVTFRCDPISEHNRLYWYRQTLGQGPEFLTYFQNEAQLEKSRLLSDRFSAERPKGSFSTLEIQRTEQGDSAMYLCASSSLAGQETQYFGPGTRLLVL.

This chain connects TRBV7-2 to TRBJ2-2, with D perhaps TRBD1 (5 bases). The V gene lost 0 bases and the J gene lost 3 bases, with 8 bases spanning the gap. The germline V gene encodes CDR1 SGHTA and CDR2 FQGNSA. CDR3 length: 15 residues. DNA for the CDR3: TGTGCCAGCAGCTTAGCCCAGGGATACACCGGGGAGCTGTTTTTT. It specifies CASSLAQGYTGELFF.

The V gene is TRBV7-9, the J gene TRBJ2-1; the D call may be TRBD1 or TRBD2 (5 bases each). The CDR3 contains 14 residues. Germline V CDR1 and CDR2: SEHNR, FQNEAQ (reference sequence). Trimming stripped 5 bases from V and 5 bases from J, with 13 bases between. CDR3 sequence reads: CASSPPGAHNEQFF. CDR3 nucleotides: TGTGCCAGCAGCCCTCCCGGGGCCCACAATGAGCAGTTCTTC.

This chain uses TRBV28 with TRBJ1-2; TRBD1 aligns across 7 bases. The CDR3 has 15 residues. V was pared by 6 bases and J by 8 bases, with 15 bases of the junction left unmatched. Germline V gives CDR1 MDHEN, CDR2 SYDVKM. The CDR3 DNA reads as TGTGCCAGCAGCCCGCTTAGAAAGGGGGCTCGGGGCTACACCTTC. Amino acids: CASSPLRKGARGYTF.

This rearrangement joins TRBV6-1 to TRBJ1-2; 10 positions match TRBD1. V lost 3 bases, J lost 2 bases, and 9 bases stayed unmatched. Germline lookup yields CDR1 MNHNS and CDR2 SASEGT. The CDR3 consists of 17 residues. The CDR3 reads CASSDWDRGSWNYGYTF. CDR3 DNA: TGTGCCAGCAGTGATTGGGACAGGGGCTCCTGGAACTATGGCTACACCTTC.

There are a few counts of this clonotype. The gene calls are TRBV6-1 and TRBJ1-3; 8 nucleotides agree with TRBD1. V was pared by 3 bases and J by 0 bases, with 4 bases of the junction left unmatched. Germline loops: CDR1 MNHNS, CDR2 SASEGT. This CDR3 contains 16 residues. CDR3 coding DNA: TGTGCCAGCAGTGACCCGGGACAGGACTCTGGAAACACCATATATTTT. It translates to CASSDPGQDSGNTIYF.

The genes are TRBV28 and TRBJ1-2; 8 bases agree with TRBD1. CDR1 and CDR2 (germline): MDHEN, SYDVKM. With 6 bases clipped from V and 7 bases from J, the junction kept 7 bases outside the gene matches. CDR3 length: 13 amino acids. The CDR3: CASSRTGLSGYTF. The CDR3 DNA reads TGTGCCAGCAGCCGGACAGGGTTAAGTGGCTACACCTTC.

This clonotype has just a few counts. V is TRBV15 and J is TRBJ2-1; weak D call: TRBD2 (5 bases). CDR3 length: 16 residues. The germline V gene encodes CDR1 LNHNV and CDR2 YYDKDF (reference sequence). V was cut by 1 base and J by 0 bases, with 10 bases left in between. In DNA, the CDR3 is TGTGCCACCAGCAGAGTGAGGGTAAGCTCCTACAATGAGCAGTTCTTC. Its protein product is CATSRVRVSSYNEQFF.

The rearrangement joins TRBV7-9 to TRBJ1-5; D not certain. Germline V lookup: CDR1 SEHNR, CDR2 FQNEAQ (reference sequence). Deletions cut 3 bases from V and 5 bases from J, with 5 bases between. This CDR3 is 12 amino acids long. The CDR3 DNA reads as TGTGCCAGCAGCTTTAGTGATCAGCCCCAGCATTTT. Amino acids: CASSFSDQPQHF.

The sample holds many counts of this clonotype. The chain carries TRBV11-2 and TRBJ1-3; the match to TRBD1 covers 9 bases. Trimming at V came to 3 bases and at J to 3 bases, leaving 9 bases not matched to a gene. The CDR3 covers 17 residues. Germline lookup yields CDR1 SGHAT and CDR2 FQNNGV. CDR3 sequence: CASSLNSGTGSGNTIYF. The CDR3 coding sequence is TGTGCCAGCAGCTTGAACTCCGGGACAGGGAGTGGAAACACCATATATTTT.